Described below is a single TCR beta chain sequence and its context. No antigen is known for it. TCRdb re-called the 5' RACE reads, yielding one record per CDR3 amino acid sequence without DNA. In all, the sample yields about 160,000 distinct CDR3 sequences. The CDR3 is 15 residues long. Germline V gene sequence: CDR1 DFQATT, CDR2 SNEGSKA (reference sequence). These data belong to a study of monozygotic twins with inflammatory bowel disease. Overall study findings and caveats: Repertoire similarity was not found to differ between concordant and discordant twins, possibly from limited power. The study found lower TCRbeta diversity (inverse Simpson) in IBD patients than in healthy co-twins. IBD patients shared fewer clonotypes with other individuals than healthy twins, especially patients with disease activity signs.

Whole blood supplied total RNA, and T cells were not sorted. The clonotype originates from a human donor with ulcerative colitis or Crohn's disease, or a healthy co-twin of an affected twin (not recorded which). V usage is TRBV20-1 and J usage is TRBJ1-2; the TCRdb D gene call, TRBD1, has no DNA to confirm it. The source material was blood. The chain's CDR3 is CSARPPLGENYGYTF.